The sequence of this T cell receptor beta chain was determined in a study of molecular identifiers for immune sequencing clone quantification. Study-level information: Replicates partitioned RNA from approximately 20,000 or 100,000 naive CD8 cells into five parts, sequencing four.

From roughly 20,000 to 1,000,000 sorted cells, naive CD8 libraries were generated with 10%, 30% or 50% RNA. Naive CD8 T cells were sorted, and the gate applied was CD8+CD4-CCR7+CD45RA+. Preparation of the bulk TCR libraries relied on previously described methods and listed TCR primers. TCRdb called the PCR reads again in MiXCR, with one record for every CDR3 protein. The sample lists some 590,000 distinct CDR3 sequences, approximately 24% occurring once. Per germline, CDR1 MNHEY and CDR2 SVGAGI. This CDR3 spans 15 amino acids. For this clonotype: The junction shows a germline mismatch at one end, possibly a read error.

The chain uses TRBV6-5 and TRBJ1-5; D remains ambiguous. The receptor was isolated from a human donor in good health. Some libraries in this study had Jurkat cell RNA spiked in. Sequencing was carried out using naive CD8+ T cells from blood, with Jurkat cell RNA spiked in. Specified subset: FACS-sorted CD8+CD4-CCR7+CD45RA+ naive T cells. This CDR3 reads CASSPAPSVNQPPHF. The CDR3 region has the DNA TGTGCCAGCAGTCCCGCGCCTAGCGTCAATCAGCCCCCGCATTTT.